The present T cell receptor (beta chain) was sequenced within a study of blood T cell repertoires in COVID-19 (dated by TCRdb to about 2020). About the study as a whole: The collaborator samples originated in the United States, Italy and Spain and spanned the acute and convalescent phases of COVID-19. The material from the prospective study consisted of cDNA or gDNA derived from T cells, B-cell-depleted T cells, or PBMCs. Subjects who had been exposed to COVID-19, were actively infected with it, or had recovered from it provided the deeply sampled blood TCRbeta repertoires that made up the dataset. The repertoires were made available in a free public database intended to serve as a resource for research on the immune response to SARS-CoV-2. The samples were drawn from two sources: the first 160 participants of the ongoing ImmuneRACE study, and about 1,300 subjects contributed by 6 global collaborators. The sample metadata nearly always contained a de-identified subject ID, COVID-19 status, age in years and sex. Where available, HLA class I and class II types were obtained from metadata supplied by the sample provider rather than from assay-based typing.

TCRbeta CDR3 regions were amplified from genomic DNA using the immunoSEQ Assay, a bias-controlled multiplex PCR. The original methods were these. Within the assay, amplification of reference gene primers was used to estimate how many nucleated cells each sample contained. To quantify the absolute abundance of each unique TCRbeta CDR3 rearrangement, sequence reads were collapsed and filtered. For each sample, productive Simpson clonality was calculated as the square root of Simpson's diversity index over productive rearrangements. The table was pulled from immuneACCESS by TCRdb, which kept in-frame rearrangements only. Such tables lose some clones; where checked, under half of the loss comes from unresolved V genes, and the rest has no known cause. V and J calls and clone size follow that table, whereas D and trimming were derived from the DNA. Present in this sample are approximately 160,000 clones, 86% of which were seen just once. The ten most abundant clones make up roughly 7% of the sample.

Beyond this particular receptor, the publication reports: Clinical and demographic metadata were provided uncurated, with the amount varying by source and participant.

Whole blood was collected in K2EDTA tubes by collaborating institutions according to the institutions' own protocols. For TCRbeta analysis, collaborator samples were shipped as frozen whole blood, as isolated PBMCs, or as DNA extracted from either sample type. The CDR1 and CDR2 encoded by the germline V gene are KGHDR and SFDVKD. Spanning cysteine to phenylalanine, the CDR3 consists of 14 amino acids. The retained sequence is limited to the CDR3, 42 bases, with the frame set at the first base. At the junction V is shortened by 4 bases and J by 11 bases, with 17 bases in between. The table lists this clone with a count of one. Its antigen is unknown. The sample holds no much larger clone one base away, and base qualities are not on file.

Sequenced: peripheral blood. The clonotype comes from a man aged 50 to 59 with active or convalescent COVID-19. This sequence uses TRBV24-1 and TRBJ1-5; a tentative D match to TRBD1 spans 5 bases. For the CDR3, the sequence is CATSDSGPGGAQHF. The nucleotide sequence reads as follows: TGTGCCACCAGTGACTCTGGACCCGGGGGGGCCCAGCATTTT.